Listed below are T cell receptor beta chains from one sample, sequenced in a study of PD-1 blockade in classical Hodgkin lymphoma. Produced via immunoSEQ multiplex PCR; TCRdb's table is partial and in-frame only. The repertoire holds roughly 100,000 clones, approximately 89% seen once, with roughly 19% in the top ten. The input for sequencing was peripheral blood mononuclear cells (PBMCs), taken before the fourth cycle of nivolumab. The source of these receptors is a human donor with classical Hodgkin lymphoma. Both conserved end residues are trimmed from each CDR3. D genes are given only for firm matches.

CDR3	D	V	J
ASSQGASLAGGNEQY	TRBD2	TRBV4-2	TRBJ2-7
AWKGEQPSREKAF	.	TRBV30	TRBJ1-1
ASNSGGGYGYT	TRBD1	TRBV28	TRBJ1-2
ASSPTTGPGANTEAF	.	TRBV16	TRBJ1-1
SVEDVLAGEQF	TRBD2	TRBV29-1	TRBJ2-1
ASSQNSGSSYEQY	.	TRBV6-6	TRBJ2-7
ASSQDWDRNNEQF	TRBD1	TRBV4-2	TRBJ2-1
ASSYGAGTSPLH	.	TRBV6-5	TRBJ1-6
ASSYSGQGYEQY	TRBD1	TRBV6-5	TRBJ2-7
ATSRATGYGFEQY	.	TRBV15	TRBJ2-7
ASSITTGGTGNTIY	.	TRBV19	TRBJ1-3
ASSLEGPGHEQF	.	TRBV5-1	TRBJ2-1
ASSLVGGWKGDNEQF	.	TRBV5-1	TRBJ2-1
ASSLPLAGDRGELF	TRBD2	TRBV5-1	TRBJ2-2
ASSPLSDNYGYT	.	TRBV4-2	TRBJ1-2
ASSLTGVEQPQH	TRBD1	TRBV18	TRBJ1-5
ASSLAPRDIPGELF	.	TRBV5-1	TRBJ2-2
ASSSPLAGSSYEQY	TRBD2	TRBV27	TRBJ2-7
ASSPARASGSFEQF	TRBD2	TRBV7-9	TRBJ2-1
ASRIRTGTGGNYGYT	TRBD1	TRBV27	TRBJ1-2
SVGRLAGGFFNEQY	TRBD2	TRBV29-1	TRBJ2-7
ASSLWATGPAGANVLT	.	TRBV27	TRBJ2-6
ASSPARELSGANVLT	.	TRBV27	TRBJ2-6
ASSFQDNSYEQY	.	TRBV7-9	TRBJ2-7
ASSYIGTSDSYEQY	TRBD2	TRBV6-5	TRBJ2-7
AWSAYSPDSPSGNTIY	.	TRBV30	TRBJ1-3
ASSFVRVPNTIY	.	TRBV11-2	TRBJ1-3
ASSLFGELF	.	TRBV7-8	TRBJ2-2
SIREGSTNEKLF	.	TRBV29-1	TRBJ1-4
ASSHRERDEQY	.	TRBV27	TRBJ2-7
SVEERGSNYGYT	.	TRBV29-1	TRBJ1-2
ATSNTGLSREQY	TRBD2	TRBV15	TRBJ2-7
ASSPSGTDNNEQF	.	TRBV4-1	TRBJ2-1
ASSWEGGYNEQF	TRBD2	TRBV5-1	TRBJ2-1
ASSIGPPGNEQF	.	TRBV19	TRBJ2-1
ASSDGQGRGGETQY	TRBD1	TRBV4-3	TRBJ2-5
ASSSGNGPGETQY	.	TRBV11-2	TRBJ2-5
ASSFPYQETQY	.	TRBV7-9	TRBJ2-5
ASSPPGGGEQY	TRBD2	TRBV27	TRBJ2-7
ASSLRVGTDTQY	.	TRBV7-2	TRBJ2-3
ASSLGQPNNEQF	.	TRBV5-1	TRBJ2-1
ASTRQRGSEQF	TRBD2	TRBV27	TRBJ2-1
ASSFFTGELF	.	TRBV5-6	TRBJ2-2
ASSLTGGLAKNIQY	TRBD1	TRBV5-1	TRBJ2-4
AISTGLAGDLSEY	TRBD2	TRBV10-3	TRBJ2-7
ASTLSEQY	.	TRBV21-1	TRBJ2-7
ASMGRMRGLGYT	.	TRBV2	TRBJ1-2
ASSPDLLRDRNTIY	.	TRBV27	TRBJ1-3
SVVGGQPPGAF	.	TRBV29-1	TRBJ1-1
ASTGNRVRSPLH	.	TRBV6-1	TRBJ1-6
ASRRETGGNEQF	TRBD1	TRBV2	TRBJ2-1
ASSHVRNTIY	.	TRBV5-6	TRBJ1-3
ASSVGLAGGTVEQF	TRBD2	TRBV9	TRBJ2-1
ASRKTGANTEAF	TRBD1	TRBV27	TRBJ1-1
ATVARGSNEKLF	.	TRBV6-1	TRBJ1-4